This TCR beta chain was profiled in a study of blood T cell repertoires in COVID-19. Authors' processing steps: Estimation of nucleated cell counts relied on the amplification of reference gene primers. Generated by immunoSEQ multiplex PCR, the TCRdb table keeps only in-frame clones and is missing some. Clone size and the V and J calls come from that table; the DNA yielded D and trimming. The table lists hundreds of thousands of clones, roughly 88% of them singletons. Germline V gives CDR1 SGHTA, CDR2 FQGNSA. The CDR3 is 15 residues long. V shed 5 bases and J shed 6 bases, with 20 bases lying between them. This clone was detected a few times.

This clonotype was obtained from an elderly man with acute or convalescent COVID-19. The J gene is TRBJ2-7, the V gene TRBV7-2, with D tentatively TRBD1 (6 bases). Specimen: peripheral blood. The CDR3 region is CASSPQGPAKGEQYF. DNA for the CDR3: TGTGCCAGCAGCCCCCAGGGGCCCGCCAAAGGCGAGCAGTACTTC.